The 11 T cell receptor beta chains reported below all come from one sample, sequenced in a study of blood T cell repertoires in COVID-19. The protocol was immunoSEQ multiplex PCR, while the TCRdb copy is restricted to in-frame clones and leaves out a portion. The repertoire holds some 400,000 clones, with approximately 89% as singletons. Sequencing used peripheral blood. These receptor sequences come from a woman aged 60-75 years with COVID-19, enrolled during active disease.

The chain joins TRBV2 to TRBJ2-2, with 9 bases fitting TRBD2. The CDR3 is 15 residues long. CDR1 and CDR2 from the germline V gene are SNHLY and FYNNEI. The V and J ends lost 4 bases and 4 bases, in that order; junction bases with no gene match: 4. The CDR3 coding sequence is TGTGCCAGCAGTGCGAGCGGGGGGACCACCGGGGAGCTGTTTTTT. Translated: CASSASGGTTGELFF.

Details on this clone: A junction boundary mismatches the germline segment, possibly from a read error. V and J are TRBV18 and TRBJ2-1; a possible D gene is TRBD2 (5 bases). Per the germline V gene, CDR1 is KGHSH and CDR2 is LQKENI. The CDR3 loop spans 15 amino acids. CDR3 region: CASSPLGVSYNEQFF. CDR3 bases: TGTGCCAGCTCGCCACTAGGAGTGTCCTACAATGAGCAGTTCTTC.

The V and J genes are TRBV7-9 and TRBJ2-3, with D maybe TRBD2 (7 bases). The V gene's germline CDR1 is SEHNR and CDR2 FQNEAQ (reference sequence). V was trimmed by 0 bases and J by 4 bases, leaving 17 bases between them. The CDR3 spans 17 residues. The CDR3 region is CASSLAVGGGAADTQYF. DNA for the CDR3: TGTGCCAGCAGCTTAGCGGTTGGCGGGGGCGCGGCAGATACGCAGTATTTT.

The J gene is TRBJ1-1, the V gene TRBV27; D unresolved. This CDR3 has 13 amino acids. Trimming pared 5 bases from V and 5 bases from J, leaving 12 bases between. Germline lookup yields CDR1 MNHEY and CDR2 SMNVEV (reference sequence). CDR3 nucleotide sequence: TGTGCCAGCAGTCTCAATTCCGGGACTGAAGCTTTCTTT. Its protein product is CASSLNSGTEAFF.

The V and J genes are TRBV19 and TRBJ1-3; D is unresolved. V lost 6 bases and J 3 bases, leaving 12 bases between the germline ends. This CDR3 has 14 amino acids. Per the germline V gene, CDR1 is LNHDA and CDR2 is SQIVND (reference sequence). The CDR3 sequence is CASSRTGYGNTIYF. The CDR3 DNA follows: TGTGCCAGTAGCCGGACGGGATATGGAAACACCATATATTTT.

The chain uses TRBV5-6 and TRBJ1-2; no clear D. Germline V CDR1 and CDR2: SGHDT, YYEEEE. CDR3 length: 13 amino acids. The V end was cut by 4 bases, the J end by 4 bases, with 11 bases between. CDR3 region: CASSPPVAYGYTF. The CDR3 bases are TGTGCCAGCAGCCCGCCGGTCGCCTATGGCTACACCTTC.

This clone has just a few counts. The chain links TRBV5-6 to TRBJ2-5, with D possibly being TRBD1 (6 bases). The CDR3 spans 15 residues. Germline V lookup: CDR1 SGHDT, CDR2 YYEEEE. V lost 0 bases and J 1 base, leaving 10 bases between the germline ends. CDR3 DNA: TGTGCCAGCAGCTTGGGAGGCAGGGGCCAAGAGACCCAGTACTTC. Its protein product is CASSLGGRGQETQYF.

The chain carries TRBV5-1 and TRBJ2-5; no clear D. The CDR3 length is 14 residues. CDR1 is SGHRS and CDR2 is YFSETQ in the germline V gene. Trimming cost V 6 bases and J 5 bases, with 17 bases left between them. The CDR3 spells CASNSAGYAETQYF. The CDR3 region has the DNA TGCGCCAGCAACTCTGCCGGGTACGCGGAGACCCAGTACTTC.

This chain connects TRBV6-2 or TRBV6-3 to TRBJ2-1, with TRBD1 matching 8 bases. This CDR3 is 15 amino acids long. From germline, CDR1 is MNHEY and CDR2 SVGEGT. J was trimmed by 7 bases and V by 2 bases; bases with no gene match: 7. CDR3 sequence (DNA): TGTGCCAGCAGTTACGGGGGGCAGGGGGCGAATGAGCAGTTCTTC. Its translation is CASSYGGQGANEQFF.

The CDR3 DNA follows: TGCGCCAGCAGCCAAGGTTGGGGGGGGAGCTCCTACGAGCAGTACTTC. It yields the protein CASSQGWGGSSYEQYF. The V gene is TRBV4-1, the J gene TRBJ2-7; 7 bases are shared with TRBD2. V was pared by 1 base and J by 0 bases, with 6 bases of the junction left unmatched. Germline CDR1 and CDR2: MGHRA and YSYEKL. The CDR3 length is 16 residues.

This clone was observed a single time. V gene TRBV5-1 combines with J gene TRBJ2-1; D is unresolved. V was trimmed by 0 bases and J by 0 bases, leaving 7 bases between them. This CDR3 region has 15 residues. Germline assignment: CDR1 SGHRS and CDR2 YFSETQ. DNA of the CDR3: TGCGCCAGCAGCTTGGGGCAGGCCTCCTACAATGAGCAGTTCTTC. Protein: CASSLGQASYNEQFF.